At least ten counts were recorded for the clone carrying this T cell receptor (beta chain). Its target is unknown. V lost 1 base, J lost 7 bases, and 8 bases lay in between. The CDR3 runs 12 residues. Whole-study results and caveats: Tumor-infiltrating Treg TCR alpha and beta sequences overlapped most with tumor naive CD4+ T cells, then blood naive. The TCR gene usage of tumor memory CD4+ T cells clustered together with blood and lymph node memory CD4+ cells and with lymph node naive CD4+ cells.

From the 5' RACE reads, TCRdb called clonotypes with MiXCR, one entry per CDR3 protein. The sample has fewer than 60,000 distinct CDR3 sequences, around 26% seen once. Specimen: naive CD4+ T cells sorted from blood. The subset here: naive CD4+ T cells, CD4+CD45RA+CD25-. The receptor was derived from a female donor with breast cancer. The chain is built from TRBV12-3 or TRBV12-4 and TRBJ2-7, with D tentatively TRBD2 (5 bases). In DNA form, the CDR3 reads TGTGCCAGCAGTTTAGATGGCGGGGAGCAGTACTTC. Protein sequence: CASSLDGGEQYF.